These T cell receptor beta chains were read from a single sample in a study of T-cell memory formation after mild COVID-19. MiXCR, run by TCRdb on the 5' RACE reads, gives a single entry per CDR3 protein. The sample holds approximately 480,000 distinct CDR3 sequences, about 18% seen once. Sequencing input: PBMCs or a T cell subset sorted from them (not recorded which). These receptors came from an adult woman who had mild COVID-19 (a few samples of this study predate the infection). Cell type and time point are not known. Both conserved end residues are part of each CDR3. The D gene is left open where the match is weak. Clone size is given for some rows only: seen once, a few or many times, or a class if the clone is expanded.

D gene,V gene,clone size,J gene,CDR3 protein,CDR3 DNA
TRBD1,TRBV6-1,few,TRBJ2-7,CASSEVLGQGSFYEQYF,TGTGCCAGCAGTGAGGTTTTGGGACAGGGGAGCTTTTACGAGCAGTACTTC
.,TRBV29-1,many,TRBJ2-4,CSVEASTRSGAKNIQYF,TGCAGCGTTGAGGCTAGCACCCGATCCGGGGCCAAAAACATTCAGTACTTC
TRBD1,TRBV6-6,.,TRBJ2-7,CASSYSWGQGIYEQYF,TGTGCCAGCAGTTACTCTTGGGGACAGGGGATATACGAGCAGTACTTC
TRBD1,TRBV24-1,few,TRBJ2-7,CATSDPGQGYEQYF,TGTGCCACCAGTGACCCGGGACAGGGCTACGAGCAGTACTTC
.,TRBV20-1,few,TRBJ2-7,CSATAQGLSEQYF,TGCAGTGCTACCGCCCAGGGGCTGAGCGAGCAGTACTTC
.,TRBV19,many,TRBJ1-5,CASSITSQGRNQPQHF,TGTGCCAGTAGTATCACCTCACAGGGACGCAATCAGCCCCAGCATTTT
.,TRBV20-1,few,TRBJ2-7,CSARIRPTYEQYF,TGCAGTGCTAGAATTCGCCCGACCTACGAGCAGTACTTC
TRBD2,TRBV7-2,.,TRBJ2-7,CASSPLAVPYEQYF,TGTGCCAGCAGCCCCCTAGCGGTCCCATACGAGCAGTACTTC
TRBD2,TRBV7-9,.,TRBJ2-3,CASSLAGPSGSSDTQYF,TGTGCCAGCAGCTTAGCGGGCCCTAGCGGGAGTTCAGATACGCAGTATTTT
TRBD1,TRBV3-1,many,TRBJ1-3,CASSPWTGDSGNTIYF,TGTGCCAGCAGCCCATGGACAGGGGACTCTGGAAACACCATATATTTT
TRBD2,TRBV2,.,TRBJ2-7,CASGTERGGLYEQYF,TGTGCCAGCGGAACCGAGCGGGGGGGCCTCTACGAGCAGTACTTC
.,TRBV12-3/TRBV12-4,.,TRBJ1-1,CASSYTAWGTEAFF,TGTGCCAGCAGTTACACCGCCTGGGGGACTGAAGCTTTCTTT
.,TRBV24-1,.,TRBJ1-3,CATSDTLENTIYF,TGTGCCACCAGTGACACCCTTGAGAACACCATATATTTT
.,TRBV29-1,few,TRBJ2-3,CSVDPGTGTDTQYF,TGCAGCGTTGATCCGGGGACGGGCACAGATACGCAGTATTTT
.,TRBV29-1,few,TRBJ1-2,CSVWRASYGYTF,TGCAGCGTTTGGAGGGCCAGCTATGGCTACACCTTC
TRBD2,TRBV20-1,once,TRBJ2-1,CSASLLAEFF,TGCAGTGCTAGTTTACTAGCGGAGTTCTTC
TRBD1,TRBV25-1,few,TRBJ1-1,CASRGQGARNTAFF,TGTGCCAGCAGAGGACAGGGGGCACGCAACACAGCTTTCTTT
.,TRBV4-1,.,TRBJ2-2,CASSQEEVYGGELFF,TGCGCCAGCAGCCAAGAAGAGGTTTACGGCGGGGAGCTGTTTTTT
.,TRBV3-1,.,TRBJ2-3,CASSQPGAGDTQYF,TGTGCCAGCAGCCAGCCGGGGGCAGGAGATACGCAGTATTTT
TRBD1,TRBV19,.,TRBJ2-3,CASGTGVETDTQYF,TGTGCCAGTGGGACAGGGGTTGAAACAGATACGCAGTATTTT
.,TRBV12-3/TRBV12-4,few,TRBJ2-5,CASSSQGRRETQYF,TGTGCCAGCAGTAGCCAGGGGAGACGAGAGACCCAGTACTTC
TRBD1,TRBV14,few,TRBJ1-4,CASSQGRTGGYEKLFF,TGTGCCAGCAGCCAAGGGAGAACAGGGGGCTATGAAAAACTGTTTTTT
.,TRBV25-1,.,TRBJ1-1,CASSATVEAFF,TGTGCCAGCAGTGCAACGGTTGAAGCTTTCTTT
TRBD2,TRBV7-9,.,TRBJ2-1,CASSLTTSGRLGFYNEQFF,TGTGCCAGCAGCTTAACGACTAGCGGGAGATTAGGGTTCTACAATGAGCAGTTCTTC
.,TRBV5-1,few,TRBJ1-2,CASSLVGGLRQNYGYTF,TGCGCCAGCAGCTTGGTAGGGGGTTTGAGACAGAACTATGGCTACACCTTC
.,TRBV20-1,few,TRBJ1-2,CSAKGQSSLNYGYTF,TGCAGTGCTAAGGGGCAGAGCTCTCTTAACTATGGCTACACCTTC
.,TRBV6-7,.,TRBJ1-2,CASSYSDGTKRNYGYTF,TGTGCCAGCAGTTACTCGGATGGGACGAAGCGTAACTATGGCTACACCTTC
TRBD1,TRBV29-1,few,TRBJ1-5,CSVQTGTGQHF,TGCAGCGTTCAAACCGGGACAGGGCAACATTTT
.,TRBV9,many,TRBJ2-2,CASSVSTSNTGELFF,TGTGCCAGCAGCGTTTCGACATCGAACACCGGGGAGCTGTTTTTT
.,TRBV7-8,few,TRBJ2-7,CASSSNYGQHYEQYF,TGTGCCAGCAGCTCGAACTACGGACAACACTACGAGCAGTACTTC
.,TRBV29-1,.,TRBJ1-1,CSVPWGGMNTEAFF,TGCAGCGTACCTTGGGGGGGGATGAACACTGAAGCTTTCTTT
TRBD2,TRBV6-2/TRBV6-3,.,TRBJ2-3,CASSYSPSGTELGPDTQYF,TGTGCCAGCAGTTACTCGCCTAGCGGGACTGAGTTGGGTCCAGATACGCAGTATTTT
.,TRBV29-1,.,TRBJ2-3,CSVTSPPPTDTQYF,TGCAGCGTTACTAGTCCCCCCCCCACAGATACGCAGTATTTT
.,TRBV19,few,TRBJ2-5,CASSIDLGRVGQETQYF,TGTGCCAGTAGTATAGATTTAGGCAGGGTTGGCCAAGAGACCCAGTACTTC
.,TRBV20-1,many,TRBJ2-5,CSAPGTDEETQYF,TGCAGTGCTCCCGGGACGGATGAAGAGACCCAGTACTTC
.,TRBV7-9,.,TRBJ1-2,CASSTGGHF,TGTGCCAGCAGCACGGGGGGCCACTTC
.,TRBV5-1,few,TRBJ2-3,CASRWAVGRRTDTQYF,TGCGCCAGCAGATGGGCCGTCGGGCGGCGGACAGATACGCAGTATTTT
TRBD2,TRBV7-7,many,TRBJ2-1,CASSPGLAGVNEQFF,TGTGCTAGCAGCCCAGGACTAGCGGGAGTAAATGAGCAGTTCTTC